This TCR beta chain was obtained from a study of T cells after yellow fever vaccination. In TCRdb, the 5' RACE reads were re-called with MiXCR into one record per CDR3 protein. Of about 32,000 distinct CDR3 sequences listed, around 7% are singletons. In this sample, this clonotype turned up many times. Germline CDR1 DFQATT, CDR2 SNEGSKA (reference sequence). V dropped 6 bases and J dropped 0 bases, with 15 bases sitting between them. This CDR3 is 14 amino acids long. The J gene is TRBJ2-7, the V gene TRBV20-1; TRBD1 is a possible D gene (6 bases). Here the sequenced sample was PBMCs, either bulk or a sorted T-cell subset (CD4+, CD8+, memory, or dextramer-sorted; not recorded which), taken on the day of the first yellow fever vaccination. The receptor was isolated from a man aged 18 to 30 who received the YFV17D yellow fever vaccine. In DNA form, the CDR3 reads TGCAGTGCCCAAGACGGACAGTACTCCTACGAGCAGTACTTC. Translated, it gives CSAQDGQYSYEQYF.